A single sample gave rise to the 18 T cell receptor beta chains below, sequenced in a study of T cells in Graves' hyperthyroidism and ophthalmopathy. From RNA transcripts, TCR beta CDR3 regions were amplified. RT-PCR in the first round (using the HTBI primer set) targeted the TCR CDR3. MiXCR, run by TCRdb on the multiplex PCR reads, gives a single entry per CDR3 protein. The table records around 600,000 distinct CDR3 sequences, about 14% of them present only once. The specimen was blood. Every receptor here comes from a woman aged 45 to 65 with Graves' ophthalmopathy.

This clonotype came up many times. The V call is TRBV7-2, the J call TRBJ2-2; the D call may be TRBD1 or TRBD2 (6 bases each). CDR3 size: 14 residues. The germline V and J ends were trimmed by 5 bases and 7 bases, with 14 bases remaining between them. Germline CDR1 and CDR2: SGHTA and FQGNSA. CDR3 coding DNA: TGTGCCAGCAGCCTTAACGGAGGGGGCGGGGAGCTGTTTTTT. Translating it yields CASSLNGGGGELFF.

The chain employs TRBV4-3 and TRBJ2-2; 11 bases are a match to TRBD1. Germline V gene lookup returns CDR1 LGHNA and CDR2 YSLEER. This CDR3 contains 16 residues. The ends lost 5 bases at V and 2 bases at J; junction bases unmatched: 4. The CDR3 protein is CASSSRTGGNTGELFF. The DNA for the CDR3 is TGCGCCAGCAGCTCCCGGACAGGGGGCAACACCGGGGAGCTGTTTTTT.

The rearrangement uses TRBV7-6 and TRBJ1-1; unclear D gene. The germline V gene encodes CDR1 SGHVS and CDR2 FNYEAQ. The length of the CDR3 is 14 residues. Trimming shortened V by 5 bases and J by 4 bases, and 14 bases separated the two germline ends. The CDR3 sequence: CASSNDLRGTEAFF. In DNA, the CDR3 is TGTGCCAGCAGCAATGACCTCCGGGGCACTGAAGCTTTCTTT.

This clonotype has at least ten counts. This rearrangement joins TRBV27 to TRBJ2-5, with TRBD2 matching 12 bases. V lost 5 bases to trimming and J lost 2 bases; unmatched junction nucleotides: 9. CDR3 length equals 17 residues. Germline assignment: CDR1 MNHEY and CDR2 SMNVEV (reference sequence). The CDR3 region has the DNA TGTGCCAGCAGTCGGTCTCGGACTAGCGGGAAGCAAGAGACCCAGTACTTC. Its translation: CASSRSRTSGKQETQYF.

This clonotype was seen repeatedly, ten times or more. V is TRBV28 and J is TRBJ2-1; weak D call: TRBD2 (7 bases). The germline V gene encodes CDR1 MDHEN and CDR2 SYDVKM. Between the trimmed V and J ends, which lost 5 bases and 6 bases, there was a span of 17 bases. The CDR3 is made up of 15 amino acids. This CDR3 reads CASSLRGTGGNEQFF. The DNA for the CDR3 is TGTGCCAGCAGTCTAAGGGGGACGGGGGGCAATGAGCAGTTCTTC.

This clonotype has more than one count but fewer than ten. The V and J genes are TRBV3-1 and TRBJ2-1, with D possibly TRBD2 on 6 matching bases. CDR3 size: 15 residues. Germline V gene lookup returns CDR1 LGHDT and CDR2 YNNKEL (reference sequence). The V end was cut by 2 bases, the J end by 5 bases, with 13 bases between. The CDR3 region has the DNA TGTGCCAGCAGCCAAAGGGTAGCGGATAACAATGAGCAGTTCTTC. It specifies CASSQRVADNNEQFF.

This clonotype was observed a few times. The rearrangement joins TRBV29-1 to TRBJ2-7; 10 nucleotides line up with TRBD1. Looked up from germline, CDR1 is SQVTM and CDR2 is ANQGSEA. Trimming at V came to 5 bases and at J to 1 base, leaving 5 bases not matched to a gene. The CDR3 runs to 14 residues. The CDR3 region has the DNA TGCAGCGTTTATGAGGACAGGGGGTCCTACGAGCAGTACTTC. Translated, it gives CSVYEDRGSYEQYF.

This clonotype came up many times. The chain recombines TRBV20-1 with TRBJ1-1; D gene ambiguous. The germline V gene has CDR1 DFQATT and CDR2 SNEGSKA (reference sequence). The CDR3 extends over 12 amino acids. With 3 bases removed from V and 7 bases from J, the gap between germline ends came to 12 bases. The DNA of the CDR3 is TGCAGTGCTAGGTCCGTGACGGATGAAGCTTTCTTT. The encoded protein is CSARSVTDEAFF.

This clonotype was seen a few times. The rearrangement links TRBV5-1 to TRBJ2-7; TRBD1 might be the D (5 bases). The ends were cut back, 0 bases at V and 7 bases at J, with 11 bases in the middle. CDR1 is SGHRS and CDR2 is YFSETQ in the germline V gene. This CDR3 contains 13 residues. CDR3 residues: CASSLAGRGEQYF. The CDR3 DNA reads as TGCGCCAGCAGCTTGGCCGGAAGGGGTGAGCAGTACTTC.

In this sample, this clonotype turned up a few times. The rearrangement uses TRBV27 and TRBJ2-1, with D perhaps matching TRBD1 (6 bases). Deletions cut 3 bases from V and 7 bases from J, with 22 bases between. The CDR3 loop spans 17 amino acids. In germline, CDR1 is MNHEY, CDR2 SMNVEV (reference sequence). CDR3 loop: CASSFLGWGTFPNEQFF. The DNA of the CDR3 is TGTGCCAGCAGTTTTTTAGGGTGGGGGACATTTCCTAATGAGCAGTTCTTC.

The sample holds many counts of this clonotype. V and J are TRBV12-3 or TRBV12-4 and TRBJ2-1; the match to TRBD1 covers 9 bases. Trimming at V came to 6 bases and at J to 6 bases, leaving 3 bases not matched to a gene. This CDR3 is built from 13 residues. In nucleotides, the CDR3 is TGTGCCAGCAGGGGACAGGGTATCAATGAGCAGTTCTTC. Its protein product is CASRGQGINEQFF.

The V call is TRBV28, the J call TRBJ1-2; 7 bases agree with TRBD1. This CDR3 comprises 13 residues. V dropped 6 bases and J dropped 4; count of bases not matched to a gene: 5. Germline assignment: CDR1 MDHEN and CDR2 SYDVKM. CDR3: CASRWGQLYGYTF. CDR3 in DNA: TGTGCCAGCAGGTGGGGACAGCTCTATGGCTACACCTTC.

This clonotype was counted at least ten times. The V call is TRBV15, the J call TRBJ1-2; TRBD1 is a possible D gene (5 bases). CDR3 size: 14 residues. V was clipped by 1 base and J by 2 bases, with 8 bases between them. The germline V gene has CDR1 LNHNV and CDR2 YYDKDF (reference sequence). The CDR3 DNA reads TGTGCCACCAGCAGAGCGCAGGGAAACTATGGCTACACCTTC. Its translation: CATSRAQGNYGYTF.

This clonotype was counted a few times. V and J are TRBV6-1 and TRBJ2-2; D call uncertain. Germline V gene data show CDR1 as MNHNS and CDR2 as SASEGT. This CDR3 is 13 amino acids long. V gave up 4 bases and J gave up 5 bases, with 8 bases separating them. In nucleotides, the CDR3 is TGTGCCAGCAGTGCATCCCAAACCGGGGAGCTGTTTTTT. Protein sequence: CASSASQTGELFF.

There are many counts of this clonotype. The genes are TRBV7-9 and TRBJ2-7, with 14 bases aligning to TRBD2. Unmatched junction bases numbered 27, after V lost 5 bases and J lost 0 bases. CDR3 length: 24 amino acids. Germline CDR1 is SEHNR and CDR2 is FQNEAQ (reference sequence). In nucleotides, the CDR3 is TGTGCCAGCAGCAACGACTACTTCTGGATTCCGGGACTAGCGGGAGAGGCGGGCTCCTACGAGCAGTACTTC. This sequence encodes CASSNDYFWIPGLAGEAGSYEQYF.

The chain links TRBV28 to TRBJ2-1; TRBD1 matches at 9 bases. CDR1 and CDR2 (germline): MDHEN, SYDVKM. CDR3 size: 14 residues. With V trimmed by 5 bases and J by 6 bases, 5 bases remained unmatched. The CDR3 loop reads CASSRDREGNEQFF. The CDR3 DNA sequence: TGTGCCAGCAGTAGGGACAGGGAAGGCAATGAGCAGTTCTTC.

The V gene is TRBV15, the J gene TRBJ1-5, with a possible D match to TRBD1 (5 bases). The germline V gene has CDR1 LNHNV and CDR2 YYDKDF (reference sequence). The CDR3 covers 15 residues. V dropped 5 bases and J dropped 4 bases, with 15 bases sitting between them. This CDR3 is CATSPRGGLNQPQHF. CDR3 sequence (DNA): TGTGCCACCAGCCCCCGCGGGGGGTTAAATCAGCCCCAGCATTTT.

CDR3 nucleotide sequence: TGTGCCAGCAGCGGAACAGCAGAGCAGTTCTTC. This encodes CASSGTAEQFF. The V and J genes are TRBV9 and TRBJ2-1; D is unclear. CDR1 and CDR2 (germline): SGDLS, YYNGEE. Trimming shortened V by 3 bases and J by 10 bases, and 8 bases separated the two germline ends. There are 11 residues in the CDR3.